This section outlines one T cell receptor (beta chain) sequence together with its context. Its antigen specificity is not known. There are no base qualities to consult, and no much larger clone falls within one base. The entry originates in a study of blood T cell repertoires in COVID-19 (dated by TCRdb to 2018 to 2020). Regarding the research as a whole: Samples covering the acute and convalescent phases of COVID-19 were provided by collaborators in the United States, Italy and Spain. The repertoires were made available in a free public database intended to serve as a resource for research on the immune response to SARS-CoV-2. The prospective study material was composed of cDNA or gDNA derived from T cells, B-cell-depleted T cells, or PBMCs. The dataset comprised deeply sampled blood TCRbeta repertoires from subjects exposed to, actively infected with, or recovered from COVID-19. Samples were obtained from the ongoing ImmuneRACE study (first 160 participants) and from over 1,000 subjects provided by 6 global collaborators. Nearly every sample came with metadata listing a de-identified subject ID, COVID-19 status, age in years and sex. Where HLA class I and class II types were available, the types were taken from metadata supplied by the sample provider, not from assay-based typing.

The immunoSEQ Assay, a bias-controlled multiplex PCR, was used to amplify TCRbeta CDR3 regions from genomic DNA. In the authors' own workflow: The number of nucleated cells in each sample was estimated from the amplification of reference gene primers within the assay. To quantify the absolute abundance of each unique TCRbeta CDR3 rearrangement, sequence reads were collapsed and filtered. Productive Simpson clonality was computed per sample as the square root of Simpson's diversity index over productive rearrangements. The table comes from immuneACCESS by way of TCRdb, which keeps in-frame sequences with V and J called. Part of the clones is missing from these tables; in studies checked, under half for an unresolved V gene and the rest for unknown reasons. D and trimming were read from the DNA, whereas the V and J calls and clone size are those reported in that table. Within this sample are 180,000 or so clones, with more than 70% of them counted one time only. Approximately 2.7% of the sample rests with the top ten.

Points the paper makes about the study in general: The amount of clinical and demographic metadata varied by source and participant and was provided uncurated.

Counted from cysteine to phenylalanine, this CDR3 has 14 amino acids. The read is trimmed to its CDR3 DNA, 42 bases read in frame from base 1. CDR1 and CDR2 are drawn from the germline V gene: MNHEY, SVGEGT. V loses 5 bases, J loses 6 bases, and the germline ends lie 17 bases apart. Each collaborating institution followed its own protocols to collect whole blood in K2EDTA tubes. For TCRbeta analysis, collaborator samples were shipped as frozen whole blood, as isolated PBMCs, or as DNA extracted from either sample type. Sample: peripheral blood. The clonotype was recovered from a man in his forties or fifties with active or convalescent COVID-19. This receptor chain uses TRBV6-2 or TRBV6-3 and TRBJ2-7; the D region possibly corresponds to TRBD1 (8 bases align). The CDR3 reads CASSREDRDGEQYF. The nucleotide sequence reads TGTGCCAGCAGTCGGGAGGACAGGGACGGCGAGCAGTACTTC.